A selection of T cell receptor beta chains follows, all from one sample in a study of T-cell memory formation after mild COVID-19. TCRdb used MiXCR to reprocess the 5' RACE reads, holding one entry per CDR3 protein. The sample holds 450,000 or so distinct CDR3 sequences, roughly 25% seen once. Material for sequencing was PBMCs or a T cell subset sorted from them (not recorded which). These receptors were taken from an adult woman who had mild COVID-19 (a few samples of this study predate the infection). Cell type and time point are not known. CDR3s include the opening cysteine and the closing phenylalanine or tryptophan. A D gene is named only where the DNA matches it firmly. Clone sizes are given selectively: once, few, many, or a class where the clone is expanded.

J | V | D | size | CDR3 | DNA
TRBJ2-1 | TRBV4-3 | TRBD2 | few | CASSHAAAGEGYDEQFF | TGCGCCAGCAGCCATGCAGCAGCGGGAGAGGGGTACGATGAGCAGTTCTTC
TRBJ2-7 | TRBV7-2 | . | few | CASSFPGGETDHEQYF | TGTGCCAGCAGCTTCCCGGGCGGGGAGACGGACCACGAGCAGTACTTC
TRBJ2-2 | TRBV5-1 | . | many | CASSLTDNTGELFF | TGCGCCAGCAGCTTAACAGATAACACCGGGGAGCTGTTTTTT
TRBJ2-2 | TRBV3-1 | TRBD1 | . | CASSQGQGASGELFF | TGTGCCAGCAGCCAAGGGCAGGGGGCATCCGGGGAGCTGTTTTTT
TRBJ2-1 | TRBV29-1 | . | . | CAGRRAFEQFF | TGCGCAGGGAGGCGGGCCTTTGAGCAGTTCTTC
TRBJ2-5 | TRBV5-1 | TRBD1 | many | CASSAGPETGPQETQYF | TGCGCCAGCAGTGCGGGTCCAGAGACAGGGCCCCAAGAGACCCAGTACTTC
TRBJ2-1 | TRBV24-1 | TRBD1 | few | CATGATGAYNEQFF | TGTGCCACCGGGGCGACAGGGGCCTACAATGAGCAGTTCTTC
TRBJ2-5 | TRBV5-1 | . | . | CASSLYQTSPLYQETQYF | TGCGCCAGCAGTCTCTATCAAACTAGTCCCCTGTACCAAGAGACCCAGTACTTC
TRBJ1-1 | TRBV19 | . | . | CASKSTGLNTEAFF | TGTGCCAGTAAGTCAACGGGATTGAACACTGAAGCTTTCTTT
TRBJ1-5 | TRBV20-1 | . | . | CSARADGYQPQHF | TGCAGTGCTAGAGCGGACGGGTATCAGCCCCAGCATTTT
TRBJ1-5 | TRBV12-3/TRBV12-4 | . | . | CASSRGRAQQPQHF | TGTGCCAGCTCAAGGGGTAGGGCCCAGCAGCCCCAGCATTTT
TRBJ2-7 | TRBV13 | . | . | CASSFHGGSYEQYF | TGTGCCAGCAGCTTCCATGGGGGATCCTACGAGCAGTACTTC
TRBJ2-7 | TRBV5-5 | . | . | CASSLRHRLEDYEQYF | TGTGCCAGCAGCTTGAGACACCGACTAGAAGACTACGAGCAGTACTTC